Included here is one T cell receptor (beta chain) sequence, with context. The sample originates from a study of OX40 agonist ivuxolimab in advanced cancers. CDR1 is WSHSY, CDR2 SAAADI, per germline. CDR3 length: 13 amino acids. The ends were cut back, 6 bases at V and 1 base at J, with 10 bases in the middle. Libraries were prepared by immunoSEQ multiplex PCR; TCRdb keeps only in-frame clonotypes and omits some of them. Of 65,000 or so clones listed, more than 85% are singletons. The sequence derives from an adult with an advanced solid tumor such as melanoma, head and neck, liver or kidney cancer. The chain links TRBV10-2 to TRBJ2-7, with D perhaps given as TRBD1 or TRBD2 (5 bases each). The source material was CD4+ or CD8+ T cells sorted from blood, sampled in a trial of the OX40 agonist ivuxolimab. CDR3 sequence (DNA): TGCGCCAGCAGGGGGACGGAGTCCTACGAGCAGTACTTC. It translates to CASRGTESYEQYF.